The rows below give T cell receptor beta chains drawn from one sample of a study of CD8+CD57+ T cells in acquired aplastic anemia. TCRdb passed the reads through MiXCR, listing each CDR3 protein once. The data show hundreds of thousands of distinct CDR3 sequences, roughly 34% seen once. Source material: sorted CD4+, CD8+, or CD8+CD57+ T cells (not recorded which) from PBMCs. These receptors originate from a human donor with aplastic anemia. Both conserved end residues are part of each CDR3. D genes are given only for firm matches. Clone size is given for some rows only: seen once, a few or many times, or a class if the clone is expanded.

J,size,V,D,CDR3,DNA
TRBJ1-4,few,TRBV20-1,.,CSARRSSNEKLFF,TGCAGTGCCAGAAGGAGTAGTAATGAAAAACTGTTTTTT
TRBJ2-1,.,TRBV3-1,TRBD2,CASSPTTSGRSYEQFF,TGTGCCAGCAGCCCCACAACTAGCGGGAGATCCTATGAGCAGTTCTTC
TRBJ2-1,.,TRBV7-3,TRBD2,CASSPGLAYLGEQFF,TGTGCCAGCAGCCCCGGACTAGCATATCTAGGTGAGCAGTTCTTC
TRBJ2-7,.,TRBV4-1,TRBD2,CASSQVLLAGVAEQYF,TGCGCCAGCAGCCAAGTCCTCCTAGCGGGAGTGGCCGAGCAGTACTTC
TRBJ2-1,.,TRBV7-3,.,CASSSAGTPSGEQFF,TGTGCCAGCAGCTCGGCCGGGACCCCCTCTGGGGAGCAGTTCTTC
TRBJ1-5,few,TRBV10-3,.,CASSYQGMSNQPQHF,TGTGCCAGCAGTTACCAGGGAATGAGCAATCAGCCCCAGCATTTT
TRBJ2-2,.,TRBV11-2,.,CASSSPLGGPVTGELFF,TGTGCCAGCAGCTCCCCCCTTGGGGGCCCTGTAACTGGGGAGCTGTTTTTT
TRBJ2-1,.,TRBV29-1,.,CSVLGTSNEQFF,TGCAGCGTTTTGGGGACCTCGAATGAGCAGTTCTTC
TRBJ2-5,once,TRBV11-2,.,CASSPQQRGRLQETQYF,TGTGCCAGCAGCCCCCAACAACGGGGGAGACTCCAAGAGACCCAGTACTTC
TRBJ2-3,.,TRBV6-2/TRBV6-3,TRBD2,CASMGIAGGTDTQYF,TGTGCCAGCATGGGGATAGCGGGAGGCACAGATACGCAGTATTTT